These T cell receptor beta chains were read from a single sample in a study of blood T cells in healthy people across ages. In TCRdb, the 5' RACE reads were re-called with MiXCR into one record per CDR3 protein. This table has under 850,000 distinct CDR3 sequences, about 34% appearing once. Sequenced: blood. Every receptor here comes from a man aged 18 to 29 in good health. Each CDR3 is given with its conserved first and last residue. The D gene is left open where the match is weak. Only some rows state a clone size, as once, few, many or a class for expanded clones.

J gene	clone size	D gene	V gene	CDR3 DNA	CDR3 protein
TRBJ2-3	NA	NA	TRBV21-1	TGTGCCAGCAGCCGGAACAGGGGGACAGATACGCAGTATTTT	CASSRNRGTDTQYF
TRBJ2-1	few	NA	TRBV4-3	TGCGCCAGCAGCCAGGCTACTTCCGGGGCCGGAGGGTCCTACAATGAGCAGTTCTTC	CASSQATSGAGGSYNEQFF
TRBJ2-7	NA	NA	TRBV2	TGTGCCAGCAGTGAAGGGACGGAGACGGGGGATGAGCAGTACTTC	CASSEGTETGDEQYF
TRBJ1-1	few	NA	TRBV2	TGTGCCAGCAGTGACTTCGGAAGGACTGAAGCTTTCTTT	CASSDFGRTEAFF
TRBJ1-2	few	TRBD1	TRBV7-2	TGTGCCAGCAGAGTCCTCAATCAGGGGGCTGGTGGCTACACCTTC	CASRVLNQGAGGYTF
TRBJ2-1	NA	NA	TRBV4-1	TGCGCCAGCAGCCAACCCGCGAGGGGGGGCCACAATGAGCAGTTCTTC	CASSQPARGGHNEQFF
TRBJ2-5	NA	NA	TRBV2	TGTGCCGGCAGCGAGAGAGCCTCCGGGGGAGAGACCCAGTACTTC	CAGSERASGGETQYF
TRBJ2-1	NA	NA	TRBV7-2	TGTGCCAGCAGCTTTAGTAGCGGAGACAATGAGCAGTTCTTC	CASSFSSGDNEQFF
TRBJ2-3	NA	TRBD2	TRBV5-5	TGTGCCAGCAGCCTTCCGGGAGGCGCAGATACGCAGTATTTT	CASSLPGGADTQYF
TRBJ2-7	NA	TRBD1	TRBV3-1	TGTGCCAGCAGCCATGGGACAGGGAGGGACGAGCAGTACTTC	CASSHGTGRDEQYF
TRBJ2-3	NA	TRBD1	TRBV7-6	TGTGCCAGCAGCACCCGACAGGGGGTGGCACGAGATACGCAGTATTTT	CASSTRQGVARDTQYF
TRBJ2-1	many	TRBD2	TRBV11-2	TGTGCCAGCAGCTTATTGGGCGGGGGGTCCTACAATGAGCAGTTCTTC	CASSLLGGGSYNEQFF
TRBJ1-1	few	TRBD1	TRBV10-3	TGTGCCATCAGTGCGGGGCAGGGGGCTGATACTGAAGCTTTCTTT	CAISAGQGADTEAFF
TRBJ1-5	few	NA	TRBV20-1	TGCAGTGCTAGAGAAAATGGAGTGGCGGATGATCATCAGCCCCAGCATTTT	CSARENGVADDHQPQHF
TRBJ2-1	many	TRBD1	TRBV4-3	TGCGCCAGCAGCCAAGATTTGGACAGGTCAGTTCACAATGAGCAGTTCTTC	CASSQDLDRSVHNEQFF
TRBJ1-4	once	NA	TRBV25-1	TGTGCCAGCAGCTCTAGGGCAGGACCTAATGAAAAACTGTTTTTT	CASSSRAGPNEKLFF
TRBJ1-6	NA	TRBD1	TRBV3-1	TGTGCCAGCAGCCAACGGGGGACAGGAGGGTTAAATTCACCCCTCCACTTT	CASSQRGTGGLNSPLHF
TRBJ2-3	many	TRBD2	TRBV10-3	TGTGCCATCAGTGTGGGGAGGGAAGATACGCAGTATTTT	CAISVGREDTQYF
TRBJ2-1	few	TRBD1	TRBV24-1	TGTGCCACCAGTGATCAGACTTCGGGACAGTCCTACAATGAGCAGTTCTTC	CATSDQTSGQSYNEQFF
TRBJ2-1	many	NA	TRBV29-1	TGCAGCGTTGAAGATCGACAGGTCAACAATGAGCAGTTCTTC	CSVEDRQVNNEQFF
TRBJ1-3	NA	NA	TRBV2	TGTGCCAGCAGTGAAACGGGGTTGGCTGGAAACACCATATATTTT	CASSETGLAGNTIYF
TRBJ2-5	NA	NA	TRBV9	TGTGCCAGCAGCATGGGACCTACGCAAGAGACCCAGTACTTC	CASSMGPTQETQYF
TRBJ1-6	NA	NA	TRBV4-1	TGCGCCAGCAGCCAGCCTCGCTGGAAGTCACCCCTCCACTTT	CASSQPRWKSPLHF
TRBJ2-2	once	NA	TRBV5-1	TGCGCCAGCGAGACAGAAAACCCTAACACCGGGGAGCTGTTTTTT	CASETENPNTGELFF
TRBJ1-1	few	NA	TRBV6-6	TGTGCCAGCAGTTACTTGCAGGGAGACACTGAAGCTTTCTTT	CASSYLQGDTEAFF
TRBJ1-4	few	NA	TRBV7-8	TGTGCCAGCAGCTTAGCTGGGGCTTTCGGCGAAAAACTGTTTTTT	CASSLAGAFGEKLFF
TRBJ1-2	few	NA	TRBV12-5	TGTGCTAGCGGAGACAGTGGCCTTTATGGCTACACCTTC	CASGDSGLYGYTF
TRBJ1-2	NA	NA	TRBV20-1	TGCAGTGCTAGCCCAGGCTTGGCGAATGGCTACACCTTC	CSASPGLANGYTF
TRBJ2-5	many	NA	TRBV4-3	TGCGCCAGCAGCCAAGATTTAGGAGATGGAGAGACCCAGTACTTC	CASSQDLGDGETQYF
TRBJ2-2	once	NA	TRBV9	TGTGCCAGCAGCGACGGGGCAGGGATCAGAACCGGGGAGCTGTTTTTT	CASSDGAGIRTGELFF
TRBJ2-7	few	TRBD1	TRBV4-2	TGCGCCAGCAGCCAAGTGGGACAGCCCTACGAGCAGTACTTC	CASSQVGQPYEQYF
TRBJ1-5	many	NA	TRBV4-1	TGCGCCAGCAGCCTTGTCAGGGTGGAAGATCAGCCCCAGCATTTT	CASSLVRVEDQPQHF
TRBJ2-6	NA	NA	TRBV4-2	TGTGCCAGCAGCCAAGATTGGGGAATAGGGGCCAACGTCCTGACTTTC	CASSQDWGIGANVLTF
TRBJ2-7	few	NA	TRBV6-2/TRBV6-3	TGTGCCAGCAGTTCGGGACTTCGCTACGAGCAGTACTTC	CASSSGLRYEQYF
TRBJ2-3	few	NA	TRBV30	TGTGCGTGCGAGGGGGTCTCAGATACGCAGTATTTT	CACEGVSDTQYF
TRBJ2-3	NA	NA	TRBV7-9	TGTGCCAGCAACACTGAGGCGGGATTCGGAGATACGCAGTATTTT	CASNTEAGFGDTQYF
TRBJ2-1	many	NA	TRBV12-3/TRBV12-4	TGTGCCAGCAGCAGTTTAAGACTAGCCTACAATGAGCAGTTCTTC	CASSSLRLAYNEQFF
TRBJ1-5	NA	NA	TRBV24-1	TGTGCCACCAGTGAGAGAGGACGGTGGGATCAGCCCCTGCATTTT	CATSERGRWDQPLHF
TRBJ1-4	NA	TRBD1	TRBV7-9	TGTGCCAGCAGTCCTACAGGGGCGGGTGAAAAACTGTTTTTT	CASSPTGAGEKLFF
TRBJ2-2	NA	TRBD2	TRBV5-1	TGCGCCAGCAGCTTTACTAGCGGATCGAACACCGGGGAGCTGTTTTTT	CASSFTSGSNTGELFF
TRBJ2-3	few	TRBD2	TRBV12-3/TRBV12-4	TGTGCCAGCAGTTTCGGACTAGCGTCAGATACGCAGTATTTT	CASSFGLASDTQYF
TRBJ2-1	NA	TRBD2	TRBV7-3	TGTGCCAGCAGCGTGGGACTAGCGGGGGTTCCTGCCTACAATGAGCAGTTCTTC	CASSVGLAGVPAYNEQFF
TRBJ1-2	many	TRBD1	TRBV6-5	TGTGCCAGCAGCGGACAGGGTTTCCTTTCTGGCTATGGCTACACCTTC	CASSGQGFLSGYGYTF
TRBJ2-2	NA	NA	TRBV6-5	TGTGCCAGCAGTTACTCGAGTACCGGGGAGCTGTTTTTT	CASSYSSTGELFF
TRBJ2-6	NA	NA	TRBV4-1	TGCGCCAGCAGCCAATACAGGGTCTCTGGGGCCAACGTCCTGACTTTC	CASSQYRVSGANVLTF
TRBJ1-1	few	NA	TRBV6-5	TGTGCCAGCAGTTACGGACGGACGAACACTGAAGCTTTCTTT	CASSYGRTNTEAFF
TRBJ2-3	NA	TRBD2	TRBV9	TGTGCCAGCAGCGTAGAGCCAGCGGGGATAGATACGCAGTATTTT	CASSVEPAGIDTQYF
TRBJ2-3	NA	NA	TRBV4-2	TGTGCCAGCAGCCAAGACCCCATAAGCACAGATACGCAGTATTTT	CASSQDPISTDTQYF
TRBJ1-2	many	NA	TRBV7-2	TGTGCCAGCAGCTTAGCCGCAGGTGGCTACACCTTC	CASSLAAGGYTF
TRBJ1-5	many	TRBD1	TRBV12-3/TRBV12-4	TGTGCCAGCAGCCCTAAGACAGGGATTCAGCCCCAGCATTTT	CASSPKTGIQPQHF
TRBJ2-1	few	NA	TRBV4-3	TGCGCCAGCAGCCAAGATGTTCTGATCTCCTACAATGAGCAGTTCTTC	CASSQDVLISYNEQFF
TRBJ2-3	many	NA	TRBV12-3/TRBV12-4	TGTGCCAGCAGTTTAGAAGGATCTATATCCCTTGGGAGCACAGATACGCAGTATTTT	CASSLEGSISLGSTDTQYF
TRBJ2-3	NA	NA	TRBV21-1	TGTGCCAGCAGCACGTCCCGAGGGGGGGACCCATCCACAGATACGCAGTATTTT	CASSTSRGGDPSTDTQYF
TRBJ1-1	NA	NA	TRBV5-1	TGCGCCAGCAGCTCGACGTTGGGCACTGAAGCTTTCTTT	CASSSTLGTEAFF